This TCR beta chain was captured by sequencing in a study of blood T cell repertoires in COVID-19. Per the germline V gene, CDR1 is KGHSH and CDR2 is LQKENI. J was trimmed by 5 bases and V by 3 bases; bases with no gene match: 2. The CDR3 is 13 amino acids. Profiled with immunoSEQ multiplex PCR; TCRdb holds only in-frame clones, not every one. The data show about 180,000 clones, 70% to 90% seen once. This clone was detected a few times. This chain connects TRBV18 to TRBJ2-7; 9 bases match TRBD1. This TCR came from a woman aged 45-65 years with COVID-19, enrolled during active disease. The sequencing input was peripheral blood. CDR3 nucleotide sequence: TGTGCCAGCTCACCGGGACAGGGTGACGAGCAGTACTTC. Its translation is CASSPGQGDEQYF.